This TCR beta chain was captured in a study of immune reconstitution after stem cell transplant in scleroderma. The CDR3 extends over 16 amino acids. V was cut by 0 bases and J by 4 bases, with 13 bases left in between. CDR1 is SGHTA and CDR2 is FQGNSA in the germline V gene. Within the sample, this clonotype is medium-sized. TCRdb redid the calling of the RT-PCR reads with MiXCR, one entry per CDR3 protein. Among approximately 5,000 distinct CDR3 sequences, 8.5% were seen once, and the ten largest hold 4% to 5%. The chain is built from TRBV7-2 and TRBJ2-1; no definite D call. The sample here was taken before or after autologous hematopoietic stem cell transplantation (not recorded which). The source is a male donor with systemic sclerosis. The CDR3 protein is CASSLALARTYNEQFF. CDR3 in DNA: TGTGCCAGCAGCTTAGCCTTGGCTAGAACGTACAATGAGCAGTTCTTC.